The clone carrying this TCR beta chain appeared a few times. This specimen comes from a study of patients and donors after allogeneic stem cell transplantation. Germline V gene sequence: CDR1 SGHRS, CDR2 YFSETQ. CDR3 length equals 19 residues. V shed 3 bases, J shed 6 bases, and the junction held 13 bases outside the gene matches. A single record per CDR3 protein comes from TCRdb applying MiXCR to the RT-PCR reads. The table has 70,000 to 85,000 distinct CDR3 sequences, 26% seen once. The origin of this receptor is a human donor who was either an allogeneic HSCT recipient or a stem cell or donor lymphocyte infusion donor (not recorded which). It is not recorded whose cells these are; they may come from a transplant donor. The gene calls are TRBV5-1 and TRBJ2-1; 15 nucleotides line up with TRBD2. Input material: blood, either unsorted or a sorted T cell fraction (not recorded which). CDR3 sequence (DNA): TGCGCCAGCAGCTCTGGATCCGGGACTAGCGGGGGGCCGCCCAATGAGCAGTTCTTC. Protein sequence: CASSSGSGTSGGPPNEQFF.